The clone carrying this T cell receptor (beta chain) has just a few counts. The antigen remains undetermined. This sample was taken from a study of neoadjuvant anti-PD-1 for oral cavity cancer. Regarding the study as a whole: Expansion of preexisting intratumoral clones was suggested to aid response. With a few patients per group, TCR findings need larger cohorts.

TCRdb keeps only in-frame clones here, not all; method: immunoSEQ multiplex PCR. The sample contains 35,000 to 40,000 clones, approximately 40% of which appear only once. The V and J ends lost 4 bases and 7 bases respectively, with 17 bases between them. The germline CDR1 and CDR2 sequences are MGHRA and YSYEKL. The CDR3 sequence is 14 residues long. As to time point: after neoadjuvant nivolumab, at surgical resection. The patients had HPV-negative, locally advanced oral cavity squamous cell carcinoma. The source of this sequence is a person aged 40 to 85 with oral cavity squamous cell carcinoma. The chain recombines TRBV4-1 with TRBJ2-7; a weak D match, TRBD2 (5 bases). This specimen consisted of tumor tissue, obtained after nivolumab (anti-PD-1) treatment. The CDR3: CASSPLGLLGEQYF. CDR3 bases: TGCGCCAGCAGCCCCCTCGGACTCCTCGGGGAGCAGTACTTC.